The rows below give T cell receptor beta chains drawn from one sample of a study of cytomegalovirus exposure and HLA in healthy donors. Sequenced by immunoSEQ multiplex PCR; TCRdb stores in-frame clones only, minus some. This table has some 150,000 clones, around nine tenths appearing once. The specimen sequenced was PBMCs. Receptors were obtained from a woman younger than 45 in good health and CMV-seronegative. Each CDR3 is given with its conserved first and last residue. D genes are given only for firm matches. Not every row has a clone size; where given, it reads once, few, many or a size class.

clone_size cdr3_length d_call j_call v_call cdr3_nt cdr3_aa
- 15 - TRBJ2-7 TRBV6-1 TGTGCCAGCAGTGTGGGTAGCGGTTCAGCCTACGAGCAGTACTTC CASSVGSGSAYEQYF
- 14 TRBD2 TRBJ2-1 TRBV10-3 TGTGCCGTTCGGACTAGCGGGGGGTACAATGAGCAGTTCTTC CAVRTSGGYNEQFF
- 15 - TRBJ2-1 TRBV4-3 TGCGCCAGCAGCCGATCCCGGCAGGGATACAATGAGCAGTTCTTC CASSRSRQGYNEQFF
- 15 TRBD1 TRBJ1-1 TRBV10-3 TGTGCCATCAGCCCCGGGACAGGGTCAAATGCTGAAGCTTTCTTT CAISPGTGSNAEAFF
- 13 TRBD1 TRBJ2-7 TRBV5-1 TGCGCCAGCAGCTTGGCGACAGGGTACGAGCAGTACTTC CASSLATGYEQYF
- 14 TRBD1 TRBJ2-2 TRBV4-2 TGTGCCAGCAGCTCGCAGGGGGACACCGGGGAGCTGTTTTTT CASSSQGDTGELFF
- 15 TRBD1 TRBJ1-2 TRBV27 TGTGCCAGCAGTGCCGGACAGGGGCCGGTCTATGGCTACACCTTC CASSAGQGPVYGYTF
- 18 TRBD1 TRBJ2-6 TRBV9 TGTGCCAGCAGCACCACCGGGACAGGCCTCCTCGGGGCCAACGTCCTGACTTTC CASSTTGTGLLGANVLTF
- 13 TRBD1 TRBJ1-2 TRBV18 TGTGCCAGCTCCCCAACAGGGGCAGGTGGCTACACCTTC CASSPTGAGGYTF
- 16 - TRBJ2-1 TRBV9 TGTGCCAGCAGCCTAGACGACGCGGGATCCTACAATGAGCAGTTCTTC CASSLDDAGSYNEQFF
once 14 TRBD1 TRBJ1-6 TRBV5-6 TGTGCCAGCAGCTTGGCCAGGGGGTTTTCACCCCTCCACTTT CASSLARGFSPLHF
- 15 - TRBJ2-5 TRBV6-5 TGTGCCAGCAGTTACTCGTCGACAGGCGGAGAGACCCAGTACTTC CASSYSSTGGETQYF
- 16 TRBD1 TRBJ1-2 TRBV6-5 TGTGCCAGCAGTTCGGACAGGGGGCCGAGGAACTATGGCTACACCTTC CASSSDRGPRNYGYTF
- 16 TRBD2 TRBJ2-1 TRBV7-2 TGTGCCAGCAGCTCCAGCTTAGCGGGGGTCTACAATGAGCAGTTCTTC CASSSSLAGVYNEQFF
- 15 - TRBJ2-7 TRBV5-1 TGCGCCAGCAGCTTGGCGCCCGACTCCCGTTTGGAGCAGTACTTC CASSLAPDSRLEQYF
- 12 - TRBJ2-7 TRBV2 TGTGCCAGCACAGGGCCTACCTACGAGCAGTACTTC CASTGPTYEQYF
- 16 - TRBJ1-4 TRBV10-1 TGCGCCAGCAGCTCCTCAAGGGACACCCAGCATGAAAAACTGTTTTTT CASSSSRDTQHEKLFF
- 14 TRBD1 TRBJ1-2 TRBV7-2 TGTGCCAGCAGTCCCGACAGGGCTCCCTATGGCTACACCTTC CASSPDRAPYGYTF
- 11 - TRBJ2-7 TRBV12-5 TGTGCTAGTGGCCTCAGGGGCGAGCAGTACTTC CASGLRGEQYF
- 16 TRBD1 TRBJ1-6 TRBV7-6 TGTGCTAGCGGGACAGGGTATTCCGGACGTAATTCACCCCTCCACTTT CASGTGYSGRNSPLHF
- 13 TRBD1 TRBJ1-2 TRBV19 TGTGCCAGTAGTTCCAACAGGGGATATGGCTACACCTTC CASSSNRGYGYTF
- 13 - TRBJ2-1 TRBV5-1 TGCGCCAGCCGTCCTAACAGGGACAATGAGCAGTTCTTC CASRPNRDNEQFF
- 14 TRBD1 TRBJ1-5 TRBV2 TGTGCCAGCAGTTTAGACAGGGGGAATCAGCCCCAGCATTTT CASSLDRGNQPQHF
once 15 - TRBJ1-2 TRBV13 TGTGCCAGCAGCTCTGGACAGATATCTAACTATGGCTACACCTTC CASSSGQISNYGYTF
- 15 - TRBJ2-1 TRBV11-2 TGTGCCAGCAGCTCCCAGGGTTGGTCCTACAATGAGCAGTTCTTC CASSSQGWSYNEQFF
- 14 TRBD1 TRBJ2-5 TRBV2 TGTGCCAGCAATGTTAGGACAGGGGAAGAGACCCAGTACTTC CASNVRTGEETQYF
- 16 TRBD1 TRBJ1-4 TRBV9 TGTGCCAGCAGCGTAGACGGGTTAGGGGGCAATGAAAAACTGTTTTTT CASSVDGLGGNEKLFF
- 13 - TRBJ2-7 TRBV6-1 TGTGCCAGCACCCCCACAATCAGGGGCGAGCAGTACTTC CASTPTIRGEQYF
- 15 TRBD1 TRBJ2-5 TRBV2 TGTGCCAGCAATAGGGCAGGGGGCGTCTCTGGGACCCAGTACTTC CASNRAGGVSGTQYF
- 13 - TRBJ2-3 TRBV6-1 TGTGCCAGCAGTTCAGCGGGCACAGATACGCAGTATTTT CASSSAGTDTQYF
few 14 - TRBJ1-1 TRBV5-6 TGTGCCAGCAGCTTGGCCGTAAGGAGCACTGAAGCTTTCTTT CASSLAVRSTEAFF
- 16 - TRBJ1-6 TRBV27 TGTGCCAGCAGTCCTGTAAGGCTACTACTGGATTCACCCCTCCACTTT CASSPVRLLLDSPLHF
- 13 - TRBJ2-7 TRBV6-6 TGTGCCAGCTCCAGGAAGCCGCTGGTCGAGCAGTACTTC CASSRKPLVEQYF